The clone carrying this T cell receptor beta chain has only a few counts. Its antigen is unidentified. A second PCR, run for roughly 7 to 11 cycles, used a sample-barcoded 5' primer plus a J-beta primer mix. All cDNA molecules were each tagged by a template-switch adaptor with 12 random nucleotides. Every sample produced at least 2.5 million CDR3-containing paired-end reads. TCRdb reprocessed the 5' RACE reads via MiXCR and lists one record per CDR3 protein. Here the sample spans approximately 1.5 million distinct CDR3 sequences, 34% being singletons. The record originates from a study of blood T cells in healthy people across ages. Study details: Capturing about one barcoded beta molecule per two T cells was achieved by template switching.

Notes on the study in general: Long-lived donors exceeded aged donors in naive CD4+ cells and diversity.

The germline V gene encodes CDR1 DFQATT and CDR2 SNEGSKA (reference sequence). Trimming removed 5 bases from V and 7 bases from J; junction bases left unmatched: 17. There are 17 residues in the CDR3. Sequencing used blood. The chain carries TRBV20-1 and TRBJ2-7, with 13 bases matching TRBD2. This receptor was taken from a woman in her thirties in good health. The CDR3, as DNA: TGCAGTGCTGACTCGGACCTCGGACTAGCGGGAGCTGGGGAGCAGTACTTC. Translation gives CSADSDLGLAGAGEQYF.